This TCR beta chain was documented in a study of human T cells and chemical hapten exposure. CDR3 length: 15 residues. Germline CDR1 reads MNHNY; CDR2 reads SVGAGI (reference sequence). The V gene lost 6 bases and the J gene lost 0 bases, with 14 bases spanning the gap. Time point defined: pre-sensitization, week 0. Treatment defined: therapeutic diphenylcyclopropenone sensitization with weekly scalp DPC. TCRdb processed the RACE reads anew with MiXCR; each CDR3 protein has one entry. The profile shows a few hundred thousand distinct CDR3 sequences, around 5.5% of them singletons. The sequencing here drew on whole blood, taken in connection with sensitization to the hapten diphenylcyclopropenone (DPC). V is TRBV6-6 and J is TRBJ1-1, with a weak D call TRBD1 (6 bases). This TCR was sampled from a woman younger than 30 with alopecia areata. Some clones in this sample may be carry-over from other donors' samples. The CDR3 nucleotides are TGTGCCAGCAGGTACAGGGAGGGGATGAACACTGAAGCTTTCTTT. Translation gives CASRYREGMNTEAFF.